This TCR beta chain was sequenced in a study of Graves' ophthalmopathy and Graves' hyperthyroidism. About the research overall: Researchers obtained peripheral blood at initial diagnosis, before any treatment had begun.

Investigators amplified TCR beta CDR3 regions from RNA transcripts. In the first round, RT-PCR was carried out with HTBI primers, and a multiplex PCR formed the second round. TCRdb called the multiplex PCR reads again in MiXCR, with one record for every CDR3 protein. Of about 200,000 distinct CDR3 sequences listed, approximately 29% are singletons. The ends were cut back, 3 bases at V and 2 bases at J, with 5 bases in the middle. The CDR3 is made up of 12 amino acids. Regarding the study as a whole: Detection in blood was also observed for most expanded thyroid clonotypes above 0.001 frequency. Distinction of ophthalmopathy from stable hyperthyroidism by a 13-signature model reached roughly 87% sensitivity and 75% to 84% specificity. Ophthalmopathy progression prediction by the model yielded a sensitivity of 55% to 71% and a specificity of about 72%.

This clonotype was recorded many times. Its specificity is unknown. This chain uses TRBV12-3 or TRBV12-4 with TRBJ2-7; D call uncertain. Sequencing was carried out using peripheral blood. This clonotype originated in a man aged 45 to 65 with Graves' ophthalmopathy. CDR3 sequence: CASSLLPYEQYF. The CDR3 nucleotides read TGTGCCAGCAGTTTGTTGCCCTACGAGCAGTACTTC.